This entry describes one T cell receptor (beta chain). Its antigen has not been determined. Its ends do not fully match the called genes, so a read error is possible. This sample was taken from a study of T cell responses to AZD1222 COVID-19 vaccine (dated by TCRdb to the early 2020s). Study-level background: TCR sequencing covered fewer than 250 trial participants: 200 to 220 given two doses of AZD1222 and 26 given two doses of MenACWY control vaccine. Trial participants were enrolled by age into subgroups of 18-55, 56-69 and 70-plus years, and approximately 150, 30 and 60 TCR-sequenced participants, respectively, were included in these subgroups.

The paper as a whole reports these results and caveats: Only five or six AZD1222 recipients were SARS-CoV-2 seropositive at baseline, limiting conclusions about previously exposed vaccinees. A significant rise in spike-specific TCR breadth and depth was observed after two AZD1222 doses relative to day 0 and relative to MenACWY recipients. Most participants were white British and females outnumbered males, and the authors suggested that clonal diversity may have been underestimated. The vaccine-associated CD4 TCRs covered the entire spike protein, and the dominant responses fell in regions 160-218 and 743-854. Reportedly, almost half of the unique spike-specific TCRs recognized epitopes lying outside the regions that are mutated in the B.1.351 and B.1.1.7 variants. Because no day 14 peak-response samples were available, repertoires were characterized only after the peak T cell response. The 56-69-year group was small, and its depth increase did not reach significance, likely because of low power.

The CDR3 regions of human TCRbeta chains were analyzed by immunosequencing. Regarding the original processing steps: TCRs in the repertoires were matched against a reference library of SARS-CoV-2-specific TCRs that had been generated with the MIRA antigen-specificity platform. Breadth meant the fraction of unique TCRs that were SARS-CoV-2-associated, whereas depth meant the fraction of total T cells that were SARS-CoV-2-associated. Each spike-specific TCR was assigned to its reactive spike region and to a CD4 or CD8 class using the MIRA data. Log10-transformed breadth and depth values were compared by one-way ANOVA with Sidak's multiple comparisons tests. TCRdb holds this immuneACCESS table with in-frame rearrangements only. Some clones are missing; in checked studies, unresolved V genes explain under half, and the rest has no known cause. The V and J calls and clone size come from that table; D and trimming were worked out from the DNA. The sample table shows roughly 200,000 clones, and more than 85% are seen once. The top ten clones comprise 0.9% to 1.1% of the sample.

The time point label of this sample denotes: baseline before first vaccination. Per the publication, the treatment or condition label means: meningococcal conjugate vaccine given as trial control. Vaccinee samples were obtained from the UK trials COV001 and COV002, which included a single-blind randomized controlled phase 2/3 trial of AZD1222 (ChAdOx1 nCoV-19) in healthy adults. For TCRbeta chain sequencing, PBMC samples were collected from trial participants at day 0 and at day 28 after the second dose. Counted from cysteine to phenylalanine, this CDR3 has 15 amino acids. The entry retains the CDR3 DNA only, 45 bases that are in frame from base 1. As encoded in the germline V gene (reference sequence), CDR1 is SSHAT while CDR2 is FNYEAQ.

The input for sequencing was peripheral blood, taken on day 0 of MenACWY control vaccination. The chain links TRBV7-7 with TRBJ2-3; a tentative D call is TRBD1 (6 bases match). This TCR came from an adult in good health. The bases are TGTGCTAGCAGCCCTCTGGACAGCGTCGCAGATACGCAGTATTTT. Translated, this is CASSPLDSVADTQYF.